This T cell receptor beta chain was sequenced for a study of cytomegalovirus exposure and HLA in healthy donors. Comments on this clone: What it recognizes is unknown.

This table comes from immunoSEQ multiplex PCR, and its TCRdb copy is limited to in-frame clones, with some not included. This sample carries hundreds of thousands of clones, 86% of them seen once, and the ten largest clones take under 0.95%. Germline assignment: CDR1 SEHNR and CDR2 FQNEAQ (reference sequence). The V gene lost 5 bases and the J gene lost 2 bases, with 15 bases spanning the gap. The CDR3 consists of 15 residues. Study-wide results and caveats: A few CMV-associated chains were confirmed in vitro to be specific for CMV antigens. Within the 120 or so validation repertoires, first-cohort TCR clusters tended to co-occur, according to a later analysis. Listed as cytomegalovirus-associated were approximately 160 TCR beta chains.

The sequence was obtained from a young woman in good health and CMV-seronegative. Sequencing input: PBMCs. V is TRBV7-9 and J is TRBJ1-1; tentatively, D is TRBD1 (6 bases). CDR3 loop: CASSRSIRGNTEAFF. CDR3 in DNA: TGTGCCAGCAGCCGTTCTATCAGGGGAAACACTGAAGCTTTCTTT.